This T cell receptor (beta chain) was observed in a study of blood T cell repertoires in COVID-19. Study information: Spain, Italy and the United States supplied samples that represented acute and convalescent COVID-19. T cells, B-cell-depleted T cells, or PBMCs provided the cDNA or gDNA that served as material.

Methods used by the authors: Using reference gene primer amplification, nucleated cell counts were estimated. The table came from immunoSEQ multiplex PCR; TCRdb's copy has only in-frame clones and leaves some out. V and J calls and clone size are copied from that table; D and trimming were computed from the DNA. This sample has under 200,000 clones, with approximately 90% found just once. Trimming stripped 6 bases from V and 0 bases from J, with 15 bases between. From germline, CDR1 is SGHAT and CDR2 FQNNGV. The CDR3 sequence is 17 residues long. The chain employs TRBV11-2 and TRBJ1-6; D gene unclear. Material: peripheral blood. This receptor was obtained from a man between 35 and 55 years old with active or convalescent COVID-19. The CDR3 is CASSPEASSSYNSPLHF. The CDR3 DNA follows: TGTGCCAGCAGTCCCGAGGCCTCAAGCTCCTATAATTCACCCCTCCACTTT. The full variable domain, in which reference TRBV11-2 and TRBJ1-6 provide the parts outside the CDR3, is EAGVAQSPRYKIIEKRQSVAFWCNPISGHATLYWYQQILGQGPKLLIQFQNNGVVDDSQLPKDRFSAERLKGVDSTLKIQPAKLEDSAVYLCASSPEASSSYNSPLHFGNGTRLTVT.